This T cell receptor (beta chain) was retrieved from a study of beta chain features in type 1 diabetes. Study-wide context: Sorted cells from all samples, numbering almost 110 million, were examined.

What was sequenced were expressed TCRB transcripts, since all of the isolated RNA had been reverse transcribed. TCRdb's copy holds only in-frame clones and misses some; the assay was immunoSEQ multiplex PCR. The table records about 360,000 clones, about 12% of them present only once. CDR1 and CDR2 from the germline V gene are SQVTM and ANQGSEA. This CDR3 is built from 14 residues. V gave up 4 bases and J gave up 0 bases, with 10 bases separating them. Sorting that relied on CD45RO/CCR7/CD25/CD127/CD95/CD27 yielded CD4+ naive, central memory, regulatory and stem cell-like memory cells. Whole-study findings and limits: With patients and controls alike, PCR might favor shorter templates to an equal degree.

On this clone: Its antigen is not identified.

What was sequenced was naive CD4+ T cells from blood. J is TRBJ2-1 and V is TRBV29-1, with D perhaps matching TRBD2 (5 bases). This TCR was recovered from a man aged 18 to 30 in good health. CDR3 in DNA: TGCAGCGTTGGAGGGTCAAGCTCCTACAATGAGCAGTTCTTC. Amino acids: CSVGGSSSYNEQFF.